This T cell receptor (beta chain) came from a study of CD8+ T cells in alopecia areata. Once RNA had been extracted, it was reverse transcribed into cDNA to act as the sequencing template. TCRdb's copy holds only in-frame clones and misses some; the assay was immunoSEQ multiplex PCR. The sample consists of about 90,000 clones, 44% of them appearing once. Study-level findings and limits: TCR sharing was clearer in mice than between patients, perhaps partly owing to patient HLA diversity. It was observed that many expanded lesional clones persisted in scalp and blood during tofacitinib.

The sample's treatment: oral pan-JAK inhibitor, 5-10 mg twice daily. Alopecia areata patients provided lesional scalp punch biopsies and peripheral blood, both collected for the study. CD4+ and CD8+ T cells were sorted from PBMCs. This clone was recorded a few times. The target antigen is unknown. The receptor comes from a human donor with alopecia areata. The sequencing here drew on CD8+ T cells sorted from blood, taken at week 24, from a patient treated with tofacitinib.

CDR3 nucleotides: TGTGCCAGCAGTATTACGAGGGAGCAGTTCTTC. Translation gives CASSITREQFF. The rearrangement joins TRBV7-9 to TRBJ2-1, with D hard to call. The V end was cut by 6 bases, the J end by 10 bases, with 10 bases between. This CDR3 spans 11 amino acids. Germline-derived CDR1 and CDR2 are SEHNR and FQNEAQ (reference sequence).